This T cell receptor (beta chain) was documented in a study of blood T cells in healthy people across ages. Study findings and constraints: Among long-lived donors, naive CD4+ cells were more numerous and diversity higher than in aged donors.

Combining a sample-barcoded 5' primer with a J-beta primer mix, a second PCR ran for roughly 6 to 12 cycles. TCRdb redid the calling of the 5' RACE reads with MiXCR, one entry per CDR3 protein. The profile shows around 900,000 distinct CDR3 sequences, 45% to 60% of them singletons. In the case of this clonotype: Its antigen is unknown.

Donor samples were obtained from healthy Caucasian individuals from Russia, aged about 6 to 95. Germline assignment: CDR1 MNHEY and CDR2 SVGEGT. The CDR3 runs 17 residues. V lost 7 bases and J lost 2, with 23 bases in between. Sequenced material: blood. This receptor was identified in a woman aged 55-69 years in good health. The V and J genes are TRBV6-2 or TRBV6-3 and TRBJ1-1; TRBD1 is a possible D gene (5 bases). This chain's CDR3 is CASTTNRRDGPNTEAFF. DNA for the CDR3: TGTGCCAGCACAACAAACCGCCGGGACGGACCAAACACTGAAGCTTTCTTT.